Below, one T cell receptor (beta chain) is given with its context. Its antigen is still unknown. Germline CDR1 reads SGHNT; CDR2 reads YYREEE (reference sequence). The CDR3 runs to 18 residues. Losses at the gene ends were 3 bases for V and 4 bases for J; bases not matched to a gene: 16. This sample is drawn from a study of shared clonotypes between healthy human individuals. The wider study: The study used three CD4 naive, three CD4 memory, two CD8 naive and one CD8 memory plate per donor. Findings of the study overall: Shared clonotypes across all four donors exceeded non-shared ones in generation probability. Sharing of clonotypes among donors was expected to vary with sequencing depth.

Original processing methods: For the immunoSEQ data, sequences were junction-only without quality scores, so filtering differed. Profiling relied on immunoSEQ multiplex PCR, and the TCRdb table lists in-frame clones only, not all of them. V, J and clone size are those of that table, while D and trimming were read from the DNA. The table lists approximately 100,000 clones, less than 80% of them singletons. The sequence came from a man aged 30 to 39 in good health. Sequenced input: memory CD8+ T cells sorted from blood. Subset reported: CD45RO+ cells pooled with CCR7-negative TemRA cells. V is TRBV5-4 and J is TRBJ1-2; TRBD1 agrees at 9 bases. CDR3 in DNA: TGTGCCAGCAGCTCCGAAAGGGACAGGGCGCTAATCGTCTATGGCTACACCTTC. Protein product: CASSSERDRALIVYGYTF. The variable domain in full, with the rest retrieved from reference TRBV5-4 and TRBJ1-2, is ETGVTQSPTHLIKTRGQQVTLRCSSQSGHNTVSWYQQALGQGPQFIFQYYREEENGRGNFPPRFSGLQFPNYSSELNVNALELDDSALYLCASSSERDRALIVYGYTFGSGTRLTVV.